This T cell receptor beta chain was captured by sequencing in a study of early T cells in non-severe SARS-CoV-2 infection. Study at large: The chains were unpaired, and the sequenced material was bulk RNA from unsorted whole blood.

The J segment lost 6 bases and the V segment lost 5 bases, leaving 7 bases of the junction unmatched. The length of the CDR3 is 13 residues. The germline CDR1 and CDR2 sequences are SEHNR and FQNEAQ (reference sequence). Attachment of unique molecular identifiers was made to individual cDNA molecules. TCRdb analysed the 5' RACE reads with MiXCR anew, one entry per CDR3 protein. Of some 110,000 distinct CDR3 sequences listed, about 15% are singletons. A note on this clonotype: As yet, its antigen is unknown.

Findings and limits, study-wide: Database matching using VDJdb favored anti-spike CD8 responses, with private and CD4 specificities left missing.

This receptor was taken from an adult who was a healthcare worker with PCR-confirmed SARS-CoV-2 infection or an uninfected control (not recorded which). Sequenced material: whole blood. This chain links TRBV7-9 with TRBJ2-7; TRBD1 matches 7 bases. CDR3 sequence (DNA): TGTGCCAGCAGCCCAGAGGGGGCACGCGAGCAGTACTTC. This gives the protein CASSPEGAREQYF.